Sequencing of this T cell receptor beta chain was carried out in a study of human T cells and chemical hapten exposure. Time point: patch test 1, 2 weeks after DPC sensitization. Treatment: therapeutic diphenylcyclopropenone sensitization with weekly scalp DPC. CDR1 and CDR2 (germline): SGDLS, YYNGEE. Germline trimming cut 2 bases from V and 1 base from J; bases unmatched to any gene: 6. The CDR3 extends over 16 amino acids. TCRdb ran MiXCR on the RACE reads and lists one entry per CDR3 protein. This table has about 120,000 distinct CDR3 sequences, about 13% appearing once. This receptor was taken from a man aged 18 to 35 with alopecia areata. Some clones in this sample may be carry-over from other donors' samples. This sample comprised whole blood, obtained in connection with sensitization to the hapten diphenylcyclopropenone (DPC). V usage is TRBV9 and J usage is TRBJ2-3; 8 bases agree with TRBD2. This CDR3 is CASSVSGGGRTDTQYF. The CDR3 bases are TGTGCCAGCAGCGTGTCGGGCGGGGGGCGCACAGATACGCAGTATTTT.